A selection of T cell receptor beta chains follows, all from one sample in a study of blood T cell repertoires in COVID-19. The assay was immunoSEQ multiplex PCR, and TCRdb's table has in-frame clones only and misses some. In the table there are approximately 190,000 clones, approximately 90% of which are singletons. The sample comprised peripheral blood. The receptors shown here come from a man aged 45 to 65 with acute or convalescent COVID-19. Each CDR3 is given with its conserved first and last residue. Each record gives: D gene, V gene, clone size, J gene, CDR3 DNA, CDR3 protein. A D gene is named only where the DNA matches it firmly. Where a row states a size, it is once, few, many or the class of an expanded clone; other rows omit it.

>.|TRBV11-2|once|TRBJ1-6
TGTGCCAGCAGCCCCCACGGCGGGGATAATTCACCCCTCCACTTT
CASSPHGGDNSPLHF
>TRBD2|TRBV27|once|TRBJ2-1
TGTGCCAGCAGTTTATGGGCTAGCGGGGGGGCCTACAATGAGCAGTTCTTC
CASSLWASGGAYNEQFF
>TRBD1|TRBV7-6|.|TRBJ2-1
TGTGCCAGCAGCCCCATGAGGATGACAGGGAACTCCTACAATGAGCAGTTCTTC
CASSPMRMTGNSYNEQFF
>.|TRBV5-1|once|TRBJ1-2
TGCGCCAGCAGCTTTGGCACCAACTATGGCTACACCTTC
CASSFGTNYGYTF
>TRBD2|TRBV19|.|TRBJ2-1
TGTGCCAGTAGTATGCGGGGGGCTAGCAATCACAATGAGCAGTTCTTC
CASSMRGASNHNEQFF
>.|TRBV28|.|TRBJ1-2
TGTGCCAGCAGTTCCCCCGAGGCTTTTTATGGCTACACCTTC
CASSSPEAFYGYTF
>TRBD1|TRBV19|.|TRBJ2-1
TGTGCCAGTAGTATCCAGGGACAGGGGGCTTTTACTGCGCAGTTCTTC
CASSIQGQGAFTAQFF
>TRBD2|TRBV10-3|.|TRBJ2-2
TGTGCCATCAAAGCGGGGTACACCGGGGAGCTGTTTTTT
CAIKAGYTGELFF
>TRBD2|TRBV7-3|.|TRBJ2-1
TGTGCCAAACCGAGACTAGCGGACAATGAGCAGTTCTTC
CAKPRLADNEQFF
>.|TRBV28|.|TRBJ1-2
TGTGCCAGCAGTCCCCTGCAGGTGGGTGGCTACACCTTC
CASSPLQVGGYTF
>.|TRBV25-1|.|TRBJ1-6
TGTGCCAGCAATCGGGACTATAATTCACCCCTCCACTTT
CASNRDYNSPLHF
>.|TRBV2|.|TRBJ1-6
TGTGCCAGCAGTGAAGCGCGCCTTAATTCACCCCTCCACTTT
CASSEARLNSPLHF
>.|TRBV18|.|TRBJ1-5
TGTGCCAGCCGGACAGTCGATCAGCCCCAGCATTTT
CASRTVDQPQHF
>TRBD2|TRBV14|.|TRBJ2-3
TGTGCCAGCAGCCAAATGGTTGCGGGGGGCCGGGATACGCAGTATTTT
CASSQMVAGGRDTQYF
>.|TRBV7-9|.|TRBJ1-1
TGTGCCAGCAGCTGGGGGGACCTCGGGACTGAAGCTTTCTTT
CASSWGDLGTEAFF
>.|TRBV27|few|TRBJ2-2
TGTGCCAGCACCCCTTGGCAGGGGCAGGACACCGGGGAGCTGTTTTTT
CASTPWQGQDTGELFF
>TRBD1|TRBV7-9|.|TRBJ2-3
TGTGCCAGTGCGGACAGGAGCACAGATACGCAGTATTTT
CASADRSTDTQYF